The 6 T cell receptor beta chains below all came from one sample that was sequenced in a study of T cell repertoires in cytomegalovirus infection. One entry per CDR3 protein, called by TCRdb with MiXCR from the reads. Altogether fewer than 300,000 distinct CDR3 sequences are present, 20% to 30% being singletons, with the ten largest covering approximately 15%. Sequencing was done on a sample of PBMCs. Every receptor here comes from a human donor in good health (CMV status not recorded). Some clones in this sample may be carry-over from other donors' samples.

This clonotype was detected ten times or more. The junction and the germline gene differ at one end; a read error may be behind it. The rearrangement uses TRBV7-8 and TRBJ2-1; TRBD1 is a possible D gene (6 bases). Looked up from germline, CDR1 is SGHVS and CDR2 is FQNEAQ. The CDR3 spans 16 residues. The CDR3 DNA sequence: TGTGCCACCAGCGCCCGGGAATGGGGGCGATACAATGAGCAGTTCTTC. This codes for CATSAREWGRYNEQFF.

The gene calls are TRBV6-8 and TRBJ2-5; TRBD2 matches at 7 bases. The CDR3 length is 14 residues. V was clipped by 0 bases and J by 5 bases; unmatched bases: 3. The germline gives CDR1 MNHGY, CDR2 SAAAGT. Here the CDR3 DNA reads TGTGCCAGCAGTTACTCGGGGGACTACGAGACCCAGTACTTC. Its translation: CASSYSGDYETQYF.

V and J are TRBV2 and TRBJ1-6; no clear D gene. The CDR3 is 14 residues long. Deletions cut 3 bases from V and 5 bases from J, with 8 bases between. The V gene's germline CDR1 is SNHLY and CDR2 FYNNEI. CDR3 in amino acids: CASSDRTNNSPLHF. As DNA, the CDR3 is TGTGCCAGCAGTGACCGAACGAATAATTCACCCCTCCACTTT.

This clonotype turned up a few times. V gene TRBV27 combines with J gene TRBJ1-2, with 9 bases lining up with TRBD1. CDR1 and CDR2 from the germline V gene are MNHEY and SMNVEV (reference sequence). This CDR3 comprises 15 residues. With V trimmed by 5 bases and J by 5 bases, 9 bases remained unmatched. The CDR3 DNA is TGTGCCAGCAGTCGCAACAGGGGGCCGGAGTATGGCTACACCTTC. It translates to CASSRNRGPEYGYTF.

The V gene is TRBV28, the J gene TRBJ1-5; D ambiguous. V was shortened by 4 bases and J by 6 bases, with 16 bases between the two germline ends. Germline V gives CDR1 MDHEN, CDR2 SYDVKM. The CDR3 runs 15 residues. The CDR3 DNA reads TGTGCCAGCAGTTCCCGCTCCGGGATGGTTCAGCCCCAGCATTTT. Translated: CASSSRSGMVQPQHF.

V usage is TRBV28 and J usage is TRBJ2-3; D is possibly TRBD1 (6 bases). Germline V gives CDR1 MDHEN, CDR2 SYDVKM. This CDR3 has 16 amino acids. Trimming pared 7 bases from V and 0 bases from J, leaving 17 bases between. CDR3 nucleotide sequence: TGTGCCAGCACCCCGCAAGGGACATGGAGCACAGATACGCAGTATTTT. It translates to CASTPQGTWSTDTQYF. Together with reference TRBV28 and TRBJ2-3, the CDR3 gives the full variable domain: DVKVTQSSRYLVKRTGEKVFLECVQDMDHENMFWYRQDPGLGLRLIYFSYDVKMKEKGDIPEGYSVSREKKERFSLILESASTNQTSMYLCASTPQGTWSTDTQYFGPGTRLTVL.